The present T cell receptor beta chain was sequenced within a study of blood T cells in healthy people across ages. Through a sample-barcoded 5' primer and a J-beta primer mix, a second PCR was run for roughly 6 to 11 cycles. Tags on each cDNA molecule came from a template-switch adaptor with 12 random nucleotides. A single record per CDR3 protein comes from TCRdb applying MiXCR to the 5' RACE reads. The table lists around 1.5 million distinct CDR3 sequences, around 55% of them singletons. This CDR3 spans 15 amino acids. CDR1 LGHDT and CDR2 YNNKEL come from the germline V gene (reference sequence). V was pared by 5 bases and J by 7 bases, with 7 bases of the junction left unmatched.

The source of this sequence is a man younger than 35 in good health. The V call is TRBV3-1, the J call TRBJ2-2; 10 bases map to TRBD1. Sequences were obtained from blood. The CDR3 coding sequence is TGTGCCAGCAGCGTCCCGGGACAGGGGATCGGGGAGCTGTTTTTT. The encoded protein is CASSVPGQGIGELFF.